This T cell receptor (beta chain) is drawn from a study of blood T cell repertoires in COVID-19. The repertoire was sequenced with immunoSEQ multiplex PCR; TCRdb's copy has only in-frame clones and lacks some. The top ten hold approximately 6.8% of the sample, which has about 220,000 clones, roughly 84% seen once. Germline loops: CDR1 SEHNR, CDR2 FQNEAQ (reference sequence). Trimming removed 5 bases from V and 0 bases from J, with 11 bases in between. The CDR3 has 15 residues. Sequenced: PBMCs or T cells enriched from blood (not recorded which). The clonotype was recovered from a woman aged 40 to 49 who had recovered from COVID-19. This chain connects TRBV7-9 to TRBJ1-3; tentatively, D is TRBD1 (5 bases). CDR3: CASSVDRFSGNTIYF. CDR3 nucleotides: TGTGCCAGCAGCGTAGACAGATTCTCTGGAAACACCATATATTTT.